This T cell receptor (beta chain) was identified in a study of cytomegalovirus exposure and HLA in healthy donors. Study-wide context: An earlier analysis identified 100 million to 130 million unique TCR beta sequences in 150 million to 200 million T cells. General study results and limits: Being productive about 87% or about 30% of the time was typical of most TCR beta V segments in an earlier analysis. Fewer N-insertions than the 666-donor mean were reportedly shown by an Asian-associated ancestry cluster in a later analysis.

60 Vbeta and 13 Jbeta primers were used in PCR. Libraries were prepared by immunoSEQ multiplex PCR; TCRdb keeps only in-frame clonotypes and omits some of them. The profile shows around 130,000 clones, around 66% of them singletons. As for this clone: Its antigen is as yet unknown.

Trimming cost V 7 bases and J 3 bases, with 12 bases left between them. The CDR3 has 14 residues. CDR1 and CDR2 (germline): MDHEN, SYDVKM. The chain joins TRBV28 to TRBJ2-2, with D possibly matching TRBD2 (5 bases). Sequencing was performed on PBMCs. This TCR was sampled from a woman aged 40 to 50 in good health and CMV-seropositive. In DNA, the CDR3 is TGTGCCAGCACTCCCCCAGCGGACACCGGGGAGCTGTTTTTT. Translation gives CASTPPADTGELFF.